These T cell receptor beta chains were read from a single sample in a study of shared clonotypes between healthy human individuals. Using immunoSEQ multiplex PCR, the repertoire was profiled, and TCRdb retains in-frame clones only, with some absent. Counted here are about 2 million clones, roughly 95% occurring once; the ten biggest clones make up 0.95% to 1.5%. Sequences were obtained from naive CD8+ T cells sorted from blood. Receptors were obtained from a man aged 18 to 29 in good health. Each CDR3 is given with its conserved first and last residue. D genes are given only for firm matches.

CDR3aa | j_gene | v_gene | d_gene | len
CASSVAGAGGYEQYF | TRBJ2-7 | TRBV7-9 | TRBD2 | 15
CASASLEIPYEQYF | TRBJ2-7 | TRBV27 | . | 14
CASSPPRSGASEQYF | TRBJ2-5 | TRBV6-5 | TRBD2 | 15
CSVIFYEQFF | TRBJ2-1 | TRBV29-1 | . | 10
CASTEYEQVSYGYTF | TRBJ1-2 | TRBV6-6 | . | 15
CASSPGEAGTGGLSGYTF | TRBJ1-2 | TRBV7-9 | TRBD1 | 18
CAISSSGPSDSPLHF | TRBJ1-6 | TRBV10-3 | . | 15
CASSPRTSGSGYEQYF | TRBJ2-7 | TRBV7-9 | TRBD2 | 16
CASSLAGGYEPQHF | TRBJ1-5 | TRBV5-1 | TRBD1 | 14
CASSTPNRGAQETQYF | TRBJ2-5 | TRBV2 | TRBD1 | 16
CASSTDPGDPYEQYF | TRBJ2-7 | TRBV5-4 | . | 15
CASAQTLSYEQYF | TRBJ2-7 | TRBV28 | . | 13
CASSLDREPFQPQHF | TRBJ1-5 | TRBV7-9 | . | 15
CAWSWEQTGYGYTF | TRBJ1-2 | TRBV30 | . | 14
CASSPQNNDYEQYF | TRBJ2-7 | TRBV6-6 | . | 14
CASSFPSGNTEAFF | TRBJ1-1 | TRBV5-6 | . | 14
CASSPYQGIIEDTQYF | TRBJ2-3 | TRBV27 | . | 16
CASSGWDRRAYEQYF | TRBJ2-7 | TRBV6-5 | . | 15
CASSLSSRDRGPSYEQYF | TRBJ2-7 | TRBV7-2 | TRBD1 | 18
CAWSAASGERFF | TRBJ2-1 | TRBV30 | TRBD2 | 12
CASSLETSGSPPDTQYF | TRBJ2-3 | TRBV9 | TRBD2 | 17
CASSQEGTGAYEQYF | TRBJ2-7 | TRBV4-1 | TRBD1 | 15
CASSPAPGAFF | TRBJ1-1 | TRBV7-9 | . | 11
CAWSVGTIGSPLHF | TRBJ1-6 | TRBV30 | . | 14
CASSLGAAWITEAFF | TRBJ1-1 | TRBV27 | . | 15
CASSELVWTGQETQYF | TRBJ2-5 | TRBV2 | TRBD1 | 16
CASSQGYGSTPYEQYF | TRBJ2-7 | TRBV4-1 | . | 16
CASSASGGSYEQYF | TRBJ2-7 | TRBV6-5 | TRBD2 | 14
CAISGGGSSYEQYF | TRBJ2-7 | TRBV10-3 | TRBD2 | 14
CASRDGETQYF | TRBJ2-5 | TRBV27 | . | 11
CASSSDRLGGETQYF | TRBJ2-5 | TRBV6-1 | . | 15
CASSRGLAGGETQYF | TRBJ2-5 | TRBV2 | TRBD2 | 15
CASYIRSDLGTGELFF | TRBJ2-2 | TRBV7-8 | . | 16
CASSLAGGPGNEQFF | TRBJ2-1 | TRBV7-2 | . | 15
CASSFLGTGLETQYF | TRBJ2-5 | TRBV11-2 | TRBD1 | 15
CASSVGGSGANVLTF | TRBJ2-6 | TRBV9 | . | 15
CASSSDSSKIF | TRBJ1-2 | TRBV7-9 | . | 11
CASSHSGANVLTF | TRBJ2-6 | TRBV9 | . | 13
CASRKYEAPGELFF | TRBJ2-2 | TRBV6-5 | . | 14
CASSPGLAGATDTQYF | TRBJ2-3 | TRBV4-1 | TRBD2 | 16
CASSLLAATDTQYF | TRBJ2-3 | TRBV27 | . | 14
CASSLVDKTYEQYF | TRBJ2-7 | TRBV5-6 | . | 14
CASSLRADSYEQYF | TRBJ2-7 | TRBV7-3 | . | 14
CASSPTAGGPRTDTQYF | TRBJ2-3 | TRBV7-6 | TRBD2 | 17
CASSPYRDRPYEQYF | TRBJ2-7 | TRBV10-1 | TRBD1 | 15
CASSYSKGRLYEQYF | TRBJ2-7 | TRBV6-5 | . | 15
CASSFLSRGPGTLNEQYF | TRBJ2-7 | TRBV7-6 | . | 18
CASSVEREATGELFF | TRBJ2-2 | TRBV9 | TRBD2 | 15
CSVEGLAGNNEQFF | TRBJ2-1 | TRBV29-1 | TRBD2 | 14
CSVDFGTNPYEQYF | TRBJ2-7 | TRBV29-1 | TRBD2 | 14
CASSLAGAGQPQHF | TRBJ1-5 | TRBV27 | . | 14
CASSFGLEGQYF | TRBJ2-7 | TRBV5-6 | . | 12
CASSAFWGGNTEAFF | TRBJ1-1 | TRBV27 | . | 15
CASSPLASGSSSYNEQFF | TRBJ2-1 | TRBV18 | TRBD2 | 18